This T cell receptor (beta chain) was found in a study of PD-L1 blockade in urothelial cancer. Study at large: About 85% of the roughly 30 patients comprised males who had bladder-origin urothelial cancer. Blood analyses occurred 3 weeks (second dose) and 6 weeks post treatment start. T cells were recovered from blood samples at a median of roughly 150,000.

Stated time point: pretreatment peripheral blood. Every PCR got spiked synthetic TCR analog templates. TCRdb's table, derived via immunoSEQ multiplex PCR, lists solely in-frame clones and lacks some. The table shows fewer than 50,000 clones, with about four fifths occurring only once. This TCR was recovered from a man aged 65 to 79 with urothelial cancer. The sequenced sample was PBMCs, obtained around atezolizumab (anti-PD-L1) treatment.

CDR3 region: CASSLGGGGISYEQYF. In DNA, the CDR3 is TGTGCCAGCAGCTTAGGTGGCGGGGGGATCTCCTACGAGCAGTACTTC. The chain employs TRBV7-9 and TRBJ2-7; 8 nucleotides agree with TRBD2. The CDR3 has 16 amino acids. The V gene's germline CDR1 is SEHNR and CDR2 FQNEAQ (reference sequence). With 1 base clipped from V and 0 bases from J, the junction kept 5 bases outside the gene matches. The whole variable domain, filled in from reference TRBV7-9 and TRBJ2-7, reads DTGVSQNPRHKITKRGQNVTFRCDPISEHNRLYWYRQTLGQGPEFLTYFQNEAQLEKSRLLSDRFSAERPKGSFSTLEIQRTEQGDSAMYLCASSLGGGGISYEQYFGPGTRLTVT.